The 22 T cell receptor beta chains given below trace back to one sample, sequenced in a study of control samples from healthy donors and cancer patients. Libraries were prepared by immunoSEQ multiplex PCR; TCRdb keeps only in-frame clonotypes and omits some of them. The data hold around 75,000 clones, with over 70% observed a single time. The sequencing sample was made of blood. These receptors were taken from a man aged 45 to 65 in good health.

The CDR3, as DNA: TGTGCCATCAGCGAGAGCTCGGGGGTGGGGTACGAGCAGTACTTC. Translated: CAISESSGVGYEQYF. This rearrangement joins TRBV10-3 to TRBJ2-7; a weak D match, TRBD2 (6 bases). The CDR3 is 15 residues long. Trimming pared 6 bases from V and 4 bases from J, leaving 19 bases between. Germline loops: CDR1 ENHRY, CDR2 SYGVKD.

This clone has only one observation. The rearrangement joins TRBV24-1 to TRBJ2-1, with D maybe TRBD2 (6 bases). Trimming pared 4 bases from V and 2 bases from J, leaving 11 bases between. This CDR3 has 15 amino acids. Germline-derived CDR1 and CDR2 are KGHDR and SFDVKD. The CDR3 here is CATSEAGSPYNEQFF. In nucleotides, the CDR3 is TGTGCCACCAGTGAAGCGGGTAGCCCCTACAATGAGCAGTTCTTC.

The chain couples TRBV7-3 to TRBJ1-1; the D gene is possibly TRBD1 (5 bases). Trimming removed 4 bases at V and 4 bases at J, with 13 bases between. Germline-derived CDR1 and CDR2 are SGHTA and FQGTGA. The CDR3 covers 14 residues. The CDR3 DNA sequence: TGTGCCAGCAGCTCCACCTGGGACGGCACTGAAGCTTTCTTT. Translation: CASSSTWDGTEAFF.

A single count supports this clone. The CDR3 sequence is CASSYHPLRGSDADTQYF. DNA for the CDR3: TGTGCCAGCAGTTACCATCCCCTTCGCGGGAGTGACGCAGATACGCAGTATTTT. This chain uses TRBV6-2 or TRBV6-3 with TRBJ2-3; 7 bases are a match to TRBD2. The junction had 15 bases not matched to a gene; V was cut back by 2 bases and J by 4 bases. The CDR3 is 18 residues long. Per germline, CDR1 MNHEY and CDR2 SVGEGT.

The gene calls are TRBV6-2 or TRBV6-3 and TRBJ1-5; weak D call: TRBD1 (5 bases). Looked up from germline, CDR1 is MNHEY and CDR2 is SVGEGT. The CDR3 length is 14 residues. Deletions cut 4 bases from V and 10 bases from J, with 17 bases between. CDR3: CASSLGVPPLPQHF. Written as DNA, the CDR3 is TGTGCCAGCAGTTTGGGGGTCCCACCTCTCCCCCAGCATTTT.

The CDR3 sequence: CASSILASNNEQFF. CDR3 bases: TGTGCCAGTAGTATATTAGCGTCGAACAATGAGCAGTTCTTC. The genes are TRBV19 and TRBJ2-1; tentatively, D is TRBD2 (5 bases). This CDR3 contains 14 residues. Germline CDR1 is LNHDA and CDR2 is SQIVND (reference sequence). V was clipped by 2 bases and J by 5 bases, with 10 bases between them.

V is TRBV27 and J is TRBJ1-6; D gene unclear. V lost 4 bases and J lost 4, with 5 bases in between. CDR1 is MNHEY, CDR2 SMNVEV, per germline (reference sequence). The CDR3 contains 13 residues. The CDR3 here is CASSSQYNSPLHF. In DNA form, the CDR3 reads TGTGCCAGCAGTTCTCAGTATAATTCACCCCTCCACTTT.

The chain is built from TRBV7-7 and TRBJ2-5; TRBD2 aligns across 15 bases. The CDR3 contains 16 residues. Per the germline V gene, CDR1 is SSHAT and CDR2 is FNYEAQ (reference sequence). V was pared by 5 bases and J by 2 bases, with 3 bases of the junction left unmatched. The CDR3 DNA reads TGTGCCAGCAGCGAAGGGACTAGCGGGGGGCAAGAGACCCAGTACTTC. Its translation is CASSEGTSGGQETQYF.

V and J are TRBV6-2 or TRBV6-3 and TRBJ1-6, with 10 bases matching TRBD1. Trimming took 6 bases from V and 6 from J; bases not matched to a gene: 17. CDR1 and CDR2 from the germline V gene are MNHEY and SVGEGT. The CDR3 extends over 19 amino acids. The CDR3 DNA follows: TGTGCCAGCAGCCAACCGGGACAGGGGATGTTGGGTGGTAATTCACCCCTCCACTTT. Protein: CASSQPGQGMLGGNSPLHF.

This chain connects TRBV12-3 or TRBV12-4 to TRBJ2-2; unclear D gene. V lost 5 bases and J lost 9, with 13 bases in between. The CDR3 extends over 13 amino acids. The CDR3 is CASSIPPGRELFF. The CDR3 DNA is TGTGCCAGCAGTATTCCCCCCGGCCGGGAGCTGTTTTTT.

This clone was recorded many times. The chain recombines TRBV5-5 with TRBJ1-2, with 9 nucleotides matching TRBD1. J was trimmed by 6 bases and V by 4 bases; bases with no gene match: 13. Germline CDR1 is SGHKS and CDR2 is YYEKEE (reference sequence). The length of the CDR3 is 16 residues. CDR3 in DNA: TGTGCCAGCAGCCGGGACAGGGAATCGTCAGGACATGGCTACACCTTC. It translates to CASSRDRESSGHGYTF.

J is TRBJ2-1 and V is TRBV6-5, with a possible D match to TRBD2 (5 bases). The CDR3 is made up of 14 amino acids. From germline, CDR1 is MNHEY and CDR2 SVGAGI. V lost 9 bases and J lost 2, with 14 bases in between. CDR3: CASWTGSTYNEQFF. CDR3 DNA: TGTGCCAGTTGGACGGGAAGCACCTACAATGAGCAGTTCTTC.

The chain employs TRBV4-2 and TRBJ2-3; D not certain. V shed 3 bases and J shed 6 bases, with 7 bases lying between them. The germline V gene encodes CDR1 LGHNA and CDR2 YNFKEQ. The CDR3 contains 12 residues. The CDR3 DNA reads TGTGCCAGCAGCCACTTAAGGGATACGCAGTATTTT. This translates into CASSHLRDTQYF.

This rearrangement joins TRBV11-3 to TRBJ1-4; D is unresolved. The germline V and J ends were trimmed by 4 bases and 8 bases, with 11 bases remaining between them. The CDR3 loop spans 13 amino acids. The germline gives CDR1 SGHNT, CDR2 YENEEA. The CDR3 DNA reads as TGTGCCAGCAGCTCGATGGTAGGGGAAAAACTGTTTTTT. The encoded protein is CASSSMVGEKLFF.

This chain connects TRBV6-5 to TRBJ2-5; 8 positions match TRBD2. The CDR3 loop spans 15 amino acids. The V segment lost 8 bases and the J segment 5 bases; nucleotides outside the gene matches: 13. CDR1 is MNHEY and CDR2 is SVGAGI in the germline V gene. The CDR3 here is CASRKSGTRDETQYF. The CDR3 DNA reads as TGTGCCAGCCGCAAATCCGGGACTAGAGACGAGACCCAGTACTTC.

V gene TRBV19 combines with J gene TRBJ2-7; the D gene is possibly TRBD2 (7 bases). Germline V CDR1 and CDR2: LNHDA, SQIVND (reference sequence). This CDR3 spans 14 amino acids. Trimming took off 4 bases at V and 4 bases at J, with 14 bases between the two ends. The CDR3 protein is CASSKGGGEYEQYF. CDR3 DNA: TGTGCCAGTAGTAAGGGGGGGGGCGAGTACGAGCAGTACTTC.

The rearrangement uses TRBV11-2 and TRBJ1-1; D is uncertain. The CDR3 runs to 13 residues. Germline CDR1 is SGHAT and CDR2 is FQNNGV. V dropped 5 bases and J dropped 5 bases, with 12 bases sitting between them. This CDR3 is CASSPPPGTEAFF. CDR3 in DNA: TGTGCCAGCAGCCCACCGCCGGGAACTGAAGCTTTCTTT.

Only a few counts were recorded for this clone. V gene TRBV20-1 combines with J gene TRBJ2-7, with D possibly TRBD2 on 7 matching bases. The V end lost 3 bases, the J end lost 2 bases, and 14 bases lay between the germline ends. CDR3 size: 14 residues. The germline gives CDR1 DFQATT, CDR2 SNEGSKA (reference sequence). The CDR3 spells CSASLAGAAYEQYF. The CDR3 DNA reads TGCAGTGCTAGTTTGGCGGGGGCAGCCTACGAGCAGTACTTC.

This sequence joins TRBV7-3 and TRBJ2-1; 7 positions match TRBD2. The CDR3 loop spans 14 amino acids. V lost 5 bases, J lost 9 bases, and 10 bases stayed unmatched. Looked up from germline, CDR1 is SGHTA and CDR2 is FQGTGA. CDR3 sequence: CASSRERDGGEQFF. CDR3 coding DNA: TGTGCCAGCAGCCGAGAGCGGGATGGAGGTGAGCAGTTCTTC.

The rearrangement joins TRBV19 to TRBJ2-3, with D perhaps given as TRBD1 or TRBD2 (6 bases each). Germline V gene sequence: CDR1 LNHDA, CDR2 SQIVND (reference sequence). CDR3 length equals 15 residues. V was trimmed by 5 bases and J by 2 bases, leaving 14 bases between them. The CDR3 loop reads CASSPPGGPTDTQYF. The DNA of the CDR3 is TGTGCCAGTAGTCCCCCTGGGGGGCCCACAGATACGCAGTATTTT.

The chain couples TRBV4-3 to TRBJ2-5; TRBD2 aligns across 8 bases. The ends lost 4 bases at V and 5 bases at J; junction bases unmatched: 6. CDR3 length: 14 residues. In germline, CDR1 is LGHNA, CDR2 YSLEER. This chain's CDR3 is CASSPGLAFETQYF. CDR3 in DNA: TGCGCCAGCAGCCCAGGACTAGCATTCGAGACCCAGTACTTC.

The chain recombines TRBV6-2 or TRBV6-3 with TRBJ2-1; D gene unclear. The CDR3 is 11 residues long. V lost 6 bases and J 12 bases, leaving 12 bases between the germline ends. Germline loops: CDR1 MNHEY, CDR2 SVGEGT. The CDR3 DNA sequence: TGTGCCAGCAGCCCGTCCTTTGCGCAGTTCTTC. This translates into CASSPSFAQFF.